This entry features one TCR beta chain sequence. This clonotype was counted ten times or more. The clone's antigen remains unknown. The sample holds no much larger clone one base away, and base qualities are not on file. The data originate from a study of blood T cells in healthy people across ages (dated by TCRdb to between 2015 and 2017). Broadly, across the study: In model experiments, template switching captured about one uniquely barcoded TCR beta cDNA molecule for every two T cells. Age-related changes in TCR beta repertoire diversity were measured in the study by deep sequencing normalized with unique cDNA molecular identifiers. The donors were divided into four age groups: young (average approximately 15 years), middle-aged (roughly 42), aged (approximately 64) and long-lived (more than 75). Donors of different ages were randomly distributed across sequencing lanes to avoid experimental bias. Two additional independent replicas of 1 million unique cDNA reads from the same blood draw were analyzed for two donors (one aged 18 to 29 and one aged 80 or older).

Libraries were prepared through 5' RACE. The run used an Illumina HiSeq 2500. The second PCR ran for about 6 to 11 cycles and used a J-beta primer mix along with a sample-barcoded 5' primer. Each TCR beta cDNA molecule received a unique molecular identifier from a template-switch 5' adaptor carrying 12 random nucleotides. Each sample yielded at least 3 million CDR3-containing paired-end reads. First-strand cDNA was synthesized from all RNA with the Mint cDNA synthesis kit, primed by a TRBC-specific oligonucleotide. All cDNA was treated with uracil-DNA glycosylase and then went through a first 18-cycle PCR with the universal primers M1SS and BC2_uni_R. In the paper's pipeline: Each sample was normalized by randomly selecting 1 million high-quality reads, each carrying a distinct molecular identifier. Reads with shared molecular identifiers were discarded instead of being binned into consensus sequences. MiTCR, run with a Q25 quality threshold and the strictest error-elimination algorithm, handled CDR3 identification, clonotype clustering and error correction. Lower-bound total TCR beta diversity was estimated with a nonparametric unseen species model using Euler transformation. TCRdb's own reprocessing of the public reads used fastp at Q25 and MiXCR and kept productive beta chains. Here each entry gathers all rows of one CDR3 protein and keeps the most common genes and DNA. V and J calls and clone size were set by TCRdb, not the authors. The sample table contains some 790,000 distinct CDR3 sequences; only one count was recorded for around 26% of them. Clones ranked in the top ten supply around 16% of the sample.

The donors were under 40 Caucasian individuals from Russia, aged roughly 6 to 100 years, who were systemically healthy. Approximately 9.3 milliliters of peripheral blood were drawn from each donor into EDTA-treated Vacutainer tubes. PBMCs were isolated by Ficoll-Paque density-gradient centrifugation, with at least 6.5 million obtained per sample. Total RNA, at least 6 micrograms per sample, was extracted from PBMCs with Trizol reagent. For every donor, flow cytometry on a PBMC aliquot measured the percentage of naive CD45RAhigh/CD27high T cells. The trim is 1 base for V and 5 bases for J, with a gap of 12 bases between the germline ends. Sequences DFQATT (CDR1) and SNEGSKA (CDR2) are obtained from the germline V gene (reference sequence). Its CDR3 holds 14 amino acids, cysteine through phenylalanine. Only the CDR3 portion is preserved as DNA: 42 bases, with reading frame beginning at the first base.

The investigation overall reported the following: Estimates of total diversity based on one million sequenced T cells were considered lower bounds and underestimates. Because the CMV infection status of the donors was unknown, age-related changes in expanded clonotypes may potentially have been confounded. Observed TCR beta diversity correlated strongly with the percentage of naive T cells measured by flow cytometry. Conclusive comparison of naive and antigen-experienced compartments was prevented by the profiling of bulk unsorted PBMCs. Compared with the aged group, more naive CD4+ T cells, fewer expanded clones and increased TCR diversity were shown by the long-lived group, suggesting age selection. Observed TCR beta diversity per million T cells fell roughly linearly with age, and a significant reduction was already apparent by age around 36.

The sequencing input was blood. The clonotype originates from a woman of 80 years or more in good health. Recombination linked TRBV20-1 to TRBJ1-5, with TRBD1 as a weak D call on 5 bases. The DNA reads TGCAGTGCTAGAGTAGGGGAGACACATCAGCCCCAGCATTTT. It encodes CSARVGETHQPQHF.